The rows below give T cell receptor beta chains drawn from one sample of a study of T cells in Graves' hyperthyroidism and ophthalmopathy. Via MiXCR, TCRdb re-called the multiplex PCR reads, giving one row per CDR3 protein. The table records fewer than 600,000 distinct CDR3 sequences, under 15% of them present only once. The source material was blood. These receptors came from a young woman with Graves' hyperthyroidism. CDR3s include the opening cysteine and the closing phenylalanine or tryptophan.

J gene	V gene	CDR3 protein
TRBJ1-4	TRBV12-3/TRBV12-4	CASKQGNEKLFF
TRBJ2-3	TRBV9	CASSDYRGFTDTQYF
TRBJ1-1	TRBV27	CASSQSTGATEAFF
TRBJ1-2	TRBV3-1	CASSQTGRNLPYGYTF
TRBJ1-1	TRBV7-9	CASNQGARFDDNTEAFF
TRBJ1-2	TRBV20-1	CSAFPQGVSYGYTF
TRBJ1-2	TRBV4-1	CASSQVGGPSNYGYTF
TRBJ1-1	TRBV30	CAWIDRGNPEAFF
TRBJ1-1	TRBV2	CASPEQGSPNTEAFF
TRBJ2-5	TRBV15	CATSRVARGSGETQYF
TRBJ2-1	TRBV5-1	CASSLGQWSGGRNNEQFF
TRBJ2-7	TRBV2	CASSEARTGESYEQYF
TRBJ2-2	TRBV12-3/TRBV12-4	CASSSDRAIGELFF
TRBJ2-5	TRBV5-1	CASSARTQGMETQYF
TRBJ2-7	TRBV12-3/TRBV12-4	CASNPSGANEQYF
TRBJ1-1	TRBV2	CARSPGAGTEAFF
TRBJ2-1	TRBV4-1	CASSPIGSSGRNEQFF